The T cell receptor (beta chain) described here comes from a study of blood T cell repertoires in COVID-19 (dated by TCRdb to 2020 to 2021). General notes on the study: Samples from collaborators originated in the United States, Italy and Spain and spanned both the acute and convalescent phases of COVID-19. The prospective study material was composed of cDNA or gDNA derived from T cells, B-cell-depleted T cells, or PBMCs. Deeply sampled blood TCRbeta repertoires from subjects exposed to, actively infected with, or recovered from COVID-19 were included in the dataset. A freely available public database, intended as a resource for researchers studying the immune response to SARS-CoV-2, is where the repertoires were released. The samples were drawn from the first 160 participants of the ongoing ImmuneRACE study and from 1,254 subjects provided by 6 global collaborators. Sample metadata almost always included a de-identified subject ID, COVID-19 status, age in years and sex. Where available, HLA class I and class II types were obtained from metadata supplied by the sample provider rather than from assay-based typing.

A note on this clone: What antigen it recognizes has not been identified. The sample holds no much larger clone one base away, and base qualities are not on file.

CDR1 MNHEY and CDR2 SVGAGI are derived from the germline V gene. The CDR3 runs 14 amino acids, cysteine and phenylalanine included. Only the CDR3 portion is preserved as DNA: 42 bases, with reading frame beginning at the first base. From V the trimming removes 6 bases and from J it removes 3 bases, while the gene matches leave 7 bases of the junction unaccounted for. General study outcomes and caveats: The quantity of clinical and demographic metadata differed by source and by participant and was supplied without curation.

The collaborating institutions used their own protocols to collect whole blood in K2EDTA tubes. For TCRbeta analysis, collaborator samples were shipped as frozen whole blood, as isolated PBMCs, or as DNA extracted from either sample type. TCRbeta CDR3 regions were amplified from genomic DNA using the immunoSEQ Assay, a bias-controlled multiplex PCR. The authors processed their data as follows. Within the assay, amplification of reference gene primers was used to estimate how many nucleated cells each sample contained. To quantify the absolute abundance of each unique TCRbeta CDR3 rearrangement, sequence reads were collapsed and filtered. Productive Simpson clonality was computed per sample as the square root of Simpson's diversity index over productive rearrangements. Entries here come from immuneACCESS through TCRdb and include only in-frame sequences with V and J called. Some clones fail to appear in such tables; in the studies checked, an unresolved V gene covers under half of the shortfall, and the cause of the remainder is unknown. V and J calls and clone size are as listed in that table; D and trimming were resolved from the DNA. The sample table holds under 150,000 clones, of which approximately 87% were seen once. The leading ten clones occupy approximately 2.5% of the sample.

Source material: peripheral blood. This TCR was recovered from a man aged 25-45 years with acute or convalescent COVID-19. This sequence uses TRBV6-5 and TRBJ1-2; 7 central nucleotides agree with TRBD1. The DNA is TGTGCCAGCAGGATAGACAGGGTTGACTATGGCTACACCTTC. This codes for CASRIDRVDYGYTF.